A single sample gave rise to the 21 T cell receptor beta chains below, sequenced in a study of blood T cell repertoires in COVID-19. Repertoires were generated with immunoSEQ multiplex PCR, while TCRdb's copy carries only in-frame clones and drops some. Among more than 200,000 clones listed, around 80% were seen once. Sequencing was done on a sample of peripheral blood. The source is a man in his fifties or sixties with acute or convalescent COVID-19.

The chain carries TRBV7-6 and TRBJ1-1; D remains unclear. Germline V CDR1 and CDR2: SGHVS, FNYEAQ. Between the trimmed V and J ends, which lost 2 bases and 10 bases, there was a span of 8 bases. CDR3 length equals 11 residues. The CDR3 DNA reads TGTGCCAGCAGCTTACGCGGTATAGCTTTCTTT. Translation: CASSLRGIAFF.

The rearrangement links TRBV6-5 to TRBJ1-3; 8 nucleotides align to TRBD1. CDR3 length: 15 amino acids. The germline V gene encodes CDR1 MNHEY and CDR2 SVGAGI. V lost 4 bases, J lost 4 bases, and 6 bases stayed unmatched. CDR3 sequence reads: CASSLTGVTGNTIYF. CDR3 in DNA: TGTGCCAGCAGTTTGACAGGGGTAACCGGAAACACCATATATTTT.

This clone was observed once. This chain uses TRBV10-1 with TRBJ2-1, with 9 nucleotides matching TRBD2. Germline V gene sequence: CDR1 WNHNN, CDR2 SYGVQD (reference sequence). J lost 3 bases, V lost 2 bases, and 5 bases had no gene match. The CDR3 contains 16 residues. DNA of the CDR3: TGCGCCAGCAGTGAGGGGGTAGCGGGGGACTACAATGAGCAGTTCTTC. This sequence encodes CASSEGVAGDYNEQFF.

CDR3 in DNA: TGTGCCAGCAGCTCCAACCTCTCAGGGGGTGAAGCTTTCTTT. Protein product: CASSSNLSGGEAFF. The J gene is TRBJ1-1, the V gene TRBV7-8; 7 bases map to TRBD1. V trimming: 4 bases; J trimming: 7 bases; junction bases outside the gene matches: 9. The V gene's germline CDR1 is SGHVS and CDR2 FQNEAQ. The CDR3 extends over 14 amino acids.

This clone was seen once. This chain links TRBV6-5 with TRBJ1-5, with a weak D call TRBD1 (5 bases). This CDR3 has 14 amino acids. Per germline, CDR1 MNHEY and CDR2 SVGAGI. V lost 6 bases, J lost 0 bases, and 9 bases lay in between. The CDR3 bases are TGTGCCAGCAGGGACATTATTAGCAATCAGCCCCAGCATTTT. Translating it yields CASRDIISNQPQHF.

This chain connects TRBV3-1 (or the pseudogene TRBV3-2) to TRBJ1-5; D might be TRBD1 (5 bases). The V and J ends lost 1 base and 6 bases respectively, with 13 bases between them. The CDR3 length is 15 residues. Germline lookup yields CDR1 LGHDT and CDR2 YNNKEL (reference sequence). DNA of the CDR3: TGTGCCAGCAGCCAAGGGACCGGGGGGAGTCAGCCCCAGCATTTT. Translating gives CASSQGTGGSQPQHF.

This chain links TRBV7-9 with TRBJ2-7, with 7 bases aligning to TRBD2. The V gene end was trimmed by 5 bases and the J gene end by 0 bases; junction bases not matched to a gene: 10. The CDR3 extends over 16 amino acids. The germline CDR1 and CDR2 sequences are SEHNR and FQNEAQ (reference sequence). This chain's CDR3 is CASSAEGAGISYEQYF. The CDR3 region has the DNA TGTGCCAGCAGCGCCGAAGGAGCGGGGATCTCCTACGAGCAGTACTTC.

The chain combines TRBV6-4 with TRBJ2-3, with 12 bases aligning to TRBD2. The CDR3 contains 15 residues. From germline, CDR1 is MRHNA and CDR2 SNTAGT. J gave up 4 bases and V 5 bases, and 4 bases lay outside the gene matches. The CDR3 nucleotides are TGTGCCAGCAGTTCTAGCGGGAGGGCCTCAGATACGCAGTATTTT. Translated, it gives CASSSSGRASDTQYF.

This sequence joins TRBV4-1 and TRBJ2-7, with 7 bases identical to TRBD1. CDR1 MGHRA and CDR2 YSYEKL come from the germline V gene. V was pared by 0 bases and J by 4 bases, with 6 bases of the junction left unmatched. The CDR3 has 15 residues. The CDR3 coding sequence is TGCGCCAGCAGCCAAGAAGGGGGCGGGCTTTACGAGCAGTACTTC. Protein: CASSQEGGGLYEQYF.

The chain links TRBV7-3 to TRBJ2-1; 7 bases match TRBD2. Germline V gene data show CDR1 as SGHTA and CDR2 as FQGTGA. The CDR3 is made up of 19 amino acids. V shed 0 bases and J 6 bases; nucleotides not matched to a gene: 17. The CDR3 nucleotides read TGTGCCAGCAGCTTAACCTTTGGGATTTTAGGTGGGAGGGGCAATGAGCAGTTCTTC. Protein: CASSLTFGILGGRGNEQFF.

The CDR3: CASSIGGRRYSPLHF. CDR3 DNA: TGTGCCAGTAGTATAGGGGGCCGGCGATATTCACCCCTCCACTTT. This chain uses TRBV19 with TRBJ1-6, with D possibly TRBD1 on 5 matching bases. The germline V gene encodes CDR1 LNHDA and CDR2 SQIVND (reference sequence). The V gene lost 1 base and the J gene lost 8 bases, with 12 bases spanning the gap. The length of the CDR3 is 15 residues.

The rearrangement joins TRBV6-2 or TRBV6-3 to TRBJ2-3; 8 nucleotides agree with TRBD2. Germline trimming cut 4 bases from V and 7 bases from J; bases unmatched to any gene: 16. Germline-derived CDR1 and CDR2 are MNHEY and SVGEGT. The CDR3 loop spans 17 amino acids. The CDR3 region is CASSSGRSGSALNTQYF. Here the CDR3 DNA reads TGTGCCAGCAGTTCGGGGCGCAGCGGGAGCGCATTGAATACGCAGTATTTT.

V is TRBV28 and J is TRBJ1-1; weak D call: TRBD1 (5 bases). Germline V gene data show CDR1 as MDHEN and CDR2 as SYDVKM. The CDR3 has 14 amino acids. V lost 6 bases, J lost 3 bases, and 14 bases lay in between. The CDR3 here is CASRGLSGYTEAFF. The CDR3, as DNA: TGTGCCAGCAGGGGGCTTTCAGGATACACTGAAGCTTTCTTT.

The CDR3 nucleotides are TGTGCCAGCAGTTACTCGCTAGCGGAAGAGACCCAGTACTTC. It yields the protein CASSYSLAEETQYF. The chain combines TRBV6-5 with TRBJ2-5; TRBD2 matches 7 bases. Germline V gene sequence: CDR1 MNHEY, CDR2 SVGAGI. The CDR3 loop spans 14 amino acids. The trim removed 0 bases at V and 3 bases at J, leaving 1 base unmatched.

The V and J genes are TRBV4-2 and TRBJ2-2, with TRBD1 identical over 7 bases. The ends lost 4 bases at V and 4 bases at J; junction bases unmatched: 6. CDR1 and CDR2 from the germline V gene are LGHNA and YNFKEQ. The CDR3 runs 15 residues. The CDR3 DNA reads TGTGCCAGCAGCCCTTGGACAGGACCCACCGGGGAGCTGTTTTTT. This codes for CASSPWTGPTGELFF.

This clone was recorded a few times. The chain joins TRBV12-3 or TRBV12-4 to TRBJ1-6; 7 bases match TRBD1. The CDR3 covers 13 residues. J gave up 5 bases and V 6 bases, and 1 base lay outside the gene matches. As DNA, the CDR3 is TGTGCCAGCAGGACAGGGCATAATTCACCCCTCCACTTT. This encodes CASRTGHNSPLHF.

The sample holds one count of this clone. The V call is TRBV7-6, the J call TRBJ2-7; D gene uncertain. Germline loops: CDR1 SGHVS, CDR2 FNYEAQ. The V and J ends lost 1 base and 2 bases respectively, with 9 bases between them. The CDR3 sequence is 14 residues long. The CDR3 reads CASSLGQDAYEQYF. Written as DNA, the CDR3 is TGTGCCAGCAGCTTAGGGCAGGATGCCTACGAGCAGTACTTC.

This clone occurred once. The chain is built from TRBV6-5 and TRBJ2-4; possibly TRBD1 for D (6 bases). The ends were cut back, 5 bases at V and 6 bases at J, with 11 bases in the middle. The CDR3 contains 13 residues. CDR1 MNHEY and CDR2 SVGAGI come from the germline V gene. CDR3 bases: TGTGCCAGCAGTCCCGGGACAAGAAACATTCAGTACTTC. This codes for CASSPGTRNIQYF.

The genes are TRBV7-8 and TRBJ2-7, with D perhaps TRBD2 (6 bases). The CDR3 covers 15 residues. Per germline, CDR1 SGHVS and CDR2 FQNEAQ. Deletions cut 5 bases from V and 3 bases from J, with 17 bases between. The CDR3 region is CASSPRDSLVYEQYF. CDR3 DNA: TGTGCCAGCAGCCCCCGGGACTCGCTCGTCTACGAGCAGTACTTC.

This chain links TRBV9 with TRBJ2-1; 11 nucleotides match TRBD1. The CDR3 loop spans 16 amino acids. V dropped 0 bases and J dropped 3; count of bases not matched to a gene: 2. Germline CDR1 SGDLS, CDR2 YYNGEE. The CDR3 here is CASSVAGTGGYNEQFF. The CDR3 DNA reads as TGTGCCAGCAGCGTAGCCGGGACAGGGGGCTACAATGAGCAGTTCTTC.

The rearrangement links TRBV19 to TRBJ2-2; no reliable D call. Germline V gene lookup returns CDR1 LNHDA and CDR2 SQIVND (reference sequence). V lost 3 bases to trimming and J lost 5 bases, with 10 bases between them. CDR3 size: 14 residues. The CDR3 protein is CASSIQFGTGELFF. CDR3 bases: TGTGCCAGTAGTATCCAGTTCGGGACCGGGGAGCTGTTTTTT.